This TCR beta chain was found in a study of cytomegalovirus exposure and HLA in healthy donors. Turning to the study itself: Both the approximately 130 validation repertoires and the 666 first-cohort repertoires used the same platform, as reported by a later analysis.

Broader study findings: Rarity characterized most TCR sequences, yet some public TCRs appeared in many donors.

Some clones are missing from TCRdb's copy, which holds only in-frame ones; the method was immunoSEQ multiplex PCR. The data hold tens of thousands of clones, with 95% to 97% observed a single time. This CDR3 spans 13 amino acids. Trimming stripped 0 bases from V and 10 bases from J, with 12 bases between. Germline CDR1 and CDR2: SGHTA and FQGNSA. Turning to this clone: The antigen remains undetermined.

These donors were members of the 120-subject validation cohort, a group separate from the roughly 670-subject first cohort. The sample taken for sequencing was PBMCs. The J gene is TRBJ1-2, the V gene TRBV7-2; D gene unclear. The receptor was derived from a woman aged 18-29 years in good health and CMV-seropositive. The CDR3 DNA reads as TGTGCCAGCAGCTTAGCGGCGAGGGAAGACTACACCTTC. Its protein product is CASSLAAREDYTF.